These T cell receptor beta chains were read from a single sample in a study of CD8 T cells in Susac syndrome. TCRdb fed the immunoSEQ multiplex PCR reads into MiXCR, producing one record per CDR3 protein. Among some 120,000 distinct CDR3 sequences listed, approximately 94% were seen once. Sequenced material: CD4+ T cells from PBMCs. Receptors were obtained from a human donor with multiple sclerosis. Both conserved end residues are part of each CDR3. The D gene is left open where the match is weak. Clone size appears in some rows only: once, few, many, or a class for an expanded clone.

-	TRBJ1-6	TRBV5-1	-	TGCGCCAGCAGCTCTCTGACGGGGAATTCACCCCTCCACTTT	CASSSLTGNSPLHF
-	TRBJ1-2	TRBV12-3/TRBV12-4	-	TGTGCCAGCACCCCAGGGGATGCCTATGGCTACACCTTC	CASTPGDAYGYTF
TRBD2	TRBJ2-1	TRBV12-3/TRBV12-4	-	TGTGCCAGCAGTTTAGTCGGTAGCGGGGGCTATGAGCAGTTCTTC	CASSLVGSGGYEQFF
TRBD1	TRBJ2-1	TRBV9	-	TGTGCCAGCAGCGTGTCCGTCGGACAGGGCAATGAGCAGTTCTTC	CASSVSVGQGNEQFF
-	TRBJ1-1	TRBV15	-	TGTGCCACCAGCAGAGGAGGGTTGGAGAACACTGAAGCTTTCTTT	CATSRGGLENTEAFF
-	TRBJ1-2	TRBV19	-	TGTGCCAGTAGTATATCGCGCGCCGATGCTTATGGCTACACCTTC	CASSISRADAYGYTF
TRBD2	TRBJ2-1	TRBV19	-	TGTGCCAGTAGGGACTCTAGCGGGAGCCCGCAGAATGAGCAGTTCTTC	CASRDSSGSPQNEQFF
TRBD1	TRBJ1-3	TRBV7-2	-	TGTGCCAGCAGCTTTTTAGGGACAGGGGAACACACCATATATTTT	CASSFLGTGEHTIYF
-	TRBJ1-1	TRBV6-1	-	TGTGCCAGCAGGAACACTGAAGCTTTCTTT	CASRNTEAFF
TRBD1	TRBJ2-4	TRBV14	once	TGTGCCAGCAGCCACGTGACAGGGAACTTCATGTTAGCCAAAAACATTCAGTACTTC	CASSHVTGNFMLAKNIQYF
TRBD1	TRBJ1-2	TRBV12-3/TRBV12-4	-	TGTGCCAGCACTACGGGACAGAGAGCCAACTATGGCTACACCTTC	CASTTGQRANYGYTF
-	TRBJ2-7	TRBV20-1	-	TGCAGTGCACGGCGGGGCGCGTCCATCTACGAGCAGTACTTC	CSARRGASIYEQYF
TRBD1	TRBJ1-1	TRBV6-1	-	TGTGCCAGCAGGAAACCGGGACAGATCTTGAACACTGAAGCTTTCTTT	CASRKPGQILNTEAFF
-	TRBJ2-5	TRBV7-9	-	TGTGCCAGCAGCCCCGGGATCTACCAAGAGACCCAGTACTTC	CASSPGIYQETQYF
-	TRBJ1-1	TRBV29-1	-	TGCAGCGTTGGAGGGCCGGGGACTGAAGCTTTCTTT	CSVGGPGTEAFF
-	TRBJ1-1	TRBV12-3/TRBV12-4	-	TGTGCCAGCAGTTTAGGGCTTGAAGCTTTCTTT	CASSLGLEAFF
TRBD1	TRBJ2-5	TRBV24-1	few	TGTGCCACCAGTGATCCACGACCGGGACAGCAAGAGACCCAGTACTTC	CATSDPRPGQQETQYF
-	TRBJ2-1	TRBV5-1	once	TGCGCCAGCAGCTTGGCCCCCGGACTGAACAATGAGCAGTTCTTC	CASSLAPGLNNEQFF
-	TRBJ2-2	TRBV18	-	TGTGCCAGCTCCTACAGCGCCGGGGAGCTGTTTTTT	CASSYSAGELFF
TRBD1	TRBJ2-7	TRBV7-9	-	TGTGCCAGCAGCGCCGACAGGGCCTCCTACGAGCAGTACTTC	CASSADRASYEQYF
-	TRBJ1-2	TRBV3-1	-	TGTGCCAGCAGCCATGACCCCCGGGGGGGCTATGGCTACACCTTC	CASSHDPRGGYGYTF
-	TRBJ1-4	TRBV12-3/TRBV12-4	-	TGTGCCAGCGGGAACACAGCGGAGGATGAAAAACTGTTTTTT	CASGNTAEDEKLFF
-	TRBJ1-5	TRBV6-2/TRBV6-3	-	TGTGCCAGCAGCCACCTCCGTCTTCGGAATCAGCCCCAGCATTTT	CASSHLRLRNQPQHF
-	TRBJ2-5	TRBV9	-	TGTGCCAGCAGCGTCGGCCGCCAAGAGACCCAGTACTTC	CASSVGRQETQYF
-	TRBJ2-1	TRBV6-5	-	TGTGCCAGCAGGCGGACTTCCGCGGATGAGCAGTTCTTC	CASRRTSADEQFF
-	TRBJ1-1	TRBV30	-	TGTGCCTGGAGTGAATCACCAGGGGACACTGAAGCTTTCTTT	CAWSESPGDTEAFF
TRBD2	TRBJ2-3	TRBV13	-	TGTGCCAGCACAAGGAGGCTAGCGGGGGCCTTTAGCACAGATACGCAGTATTTT	CASTRRLAGAFSTDTQYF
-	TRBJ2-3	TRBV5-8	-	TGTGCCAGCAGCTTGGACGGGGGAACAGATACGCAGTATTTT	CASSLDGGTDTQYF
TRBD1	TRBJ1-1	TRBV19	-	TGTGCCAGTAGTTCTCTACTGGGCAGGGGGCTTGACACTGAAGCTTTCTTT	CASSSLLGRGLDTEAFF
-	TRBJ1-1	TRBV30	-	TGTGCCTGGAGTTGGGGGGGGAGTCTAATGAACACTGAAGCTTTCTTT	CAWSWGGSLMNTEAFF
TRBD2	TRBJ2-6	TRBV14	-	TGTGCCAGCAGCCATTGGGAGGGAGGACCCTCTGGGGCCAACGTCCTGACTTTC	CASSHWEGGPSGANVLTF
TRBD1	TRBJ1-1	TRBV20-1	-	TGCAGTGCTAGAGATGACAGGGAATTGACTGAAGCTTTCTTT	CSARDDRELTEAFF
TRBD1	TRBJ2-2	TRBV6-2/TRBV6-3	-	TGTGCCAGCAGTTGGGACAGGCCTAACACCGGGGAGCTGTTTTTT	CASSWDRPNTGELFF
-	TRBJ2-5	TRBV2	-	TGTGCCAGCAGTGGACCGGGACTTCAAGAGACCCAGTACTTC	CASSGPGLQETQYF
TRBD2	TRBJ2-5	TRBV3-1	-	TGTGCCAGCAGCCAAGAGGGGCGGATAGCGGGGGGGCTTGGAGAGACCCAGTACTTC	CASSQEGRIAGGLGETQYF
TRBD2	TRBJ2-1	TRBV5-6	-	TGTGCCAGCAGCACCAAGCGGGGGGGCTCCTACAATGAGCAGTTCTTC	CASSTKRGGSYNEQFF
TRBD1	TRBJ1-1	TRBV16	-	TGTGCCAGCAGCCAATTGAGGCCGACAGGGAACTGGAGCGCTTTCTTT	CASSQLRPTGNWSAFF
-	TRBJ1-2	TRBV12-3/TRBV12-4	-	TGTGCCAGCAGTTTATCGGGGGTGGGCGGTGGCTACACCTTC	CASSLSGVGGGYTF
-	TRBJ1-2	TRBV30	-	TGTGCCTGGAGTGTTAGGAGGGGCATTTATGGCTACACCTTC	CAWSVRRGIYGYTF
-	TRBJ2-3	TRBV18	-	TGTGCCAGCTCACCGAATTTAAGGGTGGATACGCAGTATTTT	CASSPNLRVDTQYF
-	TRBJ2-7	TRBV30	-	TGTGCCACTCGGCGGCCTTCAAGTGCCGAGCAGTACTTC	CATRRPSSAEQYF
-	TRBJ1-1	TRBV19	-	TGTGCCAGTAGAACAGGAGGGGCTAACACTGAAGCTTTCTTT	CASRTGGANTEAFF
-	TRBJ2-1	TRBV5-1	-	TGCGCCAGCAGCCCGTCCGGGGGAATGGAAAACAATGAGCAGTTCTTC	CASSPSGGMENNEQFF
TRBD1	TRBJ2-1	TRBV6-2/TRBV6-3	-	TGTGCCAGCAGTTACGAAGTGACAGGGAAGCATGAGCAGTTCTTC	CASSYEVTGKHEQFF
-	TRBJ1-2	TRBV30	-	TGTGCCTGGGGACATCATGGAGGAAATGGCTACACCTTC	CAWGHHGGNGYTF
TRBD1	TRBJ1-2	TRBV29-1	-	TGCAGCGTTGAAGATCAGGGAGGGGGCAGCTATGGCTACACCTTC	CSVEDQGGGSYGYTF
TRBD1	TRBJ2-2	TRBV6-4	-	TGTGCCAGCACATGGACAGGGGGCAGCGGGGAGCTGTTTTTT	CASTWTGGSGELFF
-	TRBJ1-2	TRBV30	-	TGTGCCTGGAGCCCGGCGGGGTCCCTTGGCTACACCTTC	CAWSPAGSLGYTF
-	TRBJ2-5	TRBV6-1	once	TGTGCCAGCAGCCTTATGGACGGCGAAGAGACCCAGTACTTC	CASSLMDGEETQYF
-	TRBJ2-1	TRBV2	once	TGTGCCAGCAGGGAATGGATATACAATGAGCAGTTCTTC	CASREWIYNEQFF
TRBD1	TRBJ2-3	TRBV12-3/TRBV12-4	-	TGTGCCAGCAGTTCTCTCAAACGGACAGGGTCAGATAGCACAGATACGCAGTATTTT	CASSSLKRTGSDSTDTQYF
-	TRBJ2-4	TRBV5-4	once	TGTGCCAGCAGCTTGTCCGGCTACTCCAAAAACATTCAGTACTTC	CASSLSGYSKNIQYF